This T cell receptor beta chain was sequenced during a study of blood T cells in healthy people across ages. Findings of the study overall: Diversity of TCR beta per million T cells declined in a roughly linear way with age.

This clonotype has just a few counts. The antigen is unknown. Trimming removed 3 bases at V and 0 bases at J, with 13 bases between. This CDR3 is 15 amino acids long. Per the germline V gene, CDR1 is SGHRS and CDR2 is YFSETQ. A second PCR of 7 to 11 cycles used a sample-barcoded 5' primer and a J-beta primer mix. A 12-random-nucleotide template-switch adaptor tagged each cDNA molecule. CDR3-containing paired-end reads numbered at least 2.5 million in each sample. TCRdb re-called the 5' RACE reads with MiXCR, one entry per CDR3 protein. The data hold some 800,000 distinct CDR3 sequences, with more than 40% observed a single time.

The source of this sequence is a man between 60 and 75 years old in good health. The source material was blood. This rearrangement joins TRBV5-1 to TRBJ2-7; D may match TRBD1 or TRBD2 (5 bases each). CDR3 nucleotide sequence: TGCGCCAGCAGCTCCGGGGCACAGCCCTCCTACGAGCAGTACTTC. Amino acid sequence: CASSSGAQPSYEQYF.